Given below is one T cell receptor beta chain in context. Its antigen remains unidentified. At one of its ends the junction is not consistent with the germline gene, which may arise from a read error. TCRdb passed the 5' RACE reads through MiXCR, listing each CDR3 protein once. The sample yields 35,000 to 45,000 distinct CDR3 sequences, more than 7% seen once. Germline V CDR1 and CDR2: SGHTA, FQGNSA. The CDR3 contains 14 residues. This specimen comes from a study of spatial heterogeneity in lung cancer. Whole-study context: Each time, sequencing found more beta-chain sequences than alpha-chain sequences. Findings and limits, study-wide: More often at tumor resection than at routine follow-up, ubiquitous expanded tumor TCRs were detected in the blood.

The time point: sample taken at primary tumor resection. The donor group consisted of approximately 77 patients who had untreated, early-stage non-small cell lung cancer. Unsorted whole RNA from tumor, nontumor lung or frozen PBMC underwent sequencing. The chain couples TRBV7-2 to TRBJ2-3; TRBD1 might be the D (5 bases). This clonotype was obtained from a female donor with early-stage non-small cell lung cancer. The sequences come from PBMCs, collected at surgery. The DNA of the CDR3 is TGTGCCAGCAACTTAGACAGCCACACAGATACGCAGTATTTT. As protein: CASNLDSHTDTQYF.